This TCR beta chain was obtained from a study of cytomegalovirus exposure and HLA in healthy donors. Overall study results and limits: Specificity of a few CMV-associated chains for CMV antigens was verified in vitro.

This CDR3 comprises 12 residues. As regards this clone: Its target is not known.

Only in-frame clones appear in the TCRdb table, and some are missing; sequencing was by immunoSEQ multiplex PCR. Counted here are about 63,000 clones, about 89% occurring once; the ten biggest clones make up more than 1%. The sequenced material came from PBMCs. The chain links TRBV21-1 to TRBJ2-7; TRBD1, the D gene given by the table, was not confirmed from the DNA. TRBV21-1 has pseudogene status. This TCR was recovered from a woman aged 18-29 years in good health and CMV-seronegative. The CDR3 DNA reads TGTGCCACCCGCGGACAGTCCTACGAGCAGTACTTC. Translation: CATRGQSYEQYF.